A single sample gave rise to the 2 T cell receptor beta chains below, sequenced in a study of neoadjuvant anti-PD-1 for oral cavity cancer. Time point defined: after neoadjuvant nivolumab, at surgical resection. Libraries were prepared by immunoSEQ multiplex PCR; TCRdb keeps only in-frame clonotypes and omits some of them. Seen here are around 65,000 clones, roughly nine tenths observed once, and the top ten hold roughly 2.9%. The material sequenced was PBMCs, taken after nivolumab (anti-PD-1) treatment. These receptors came from a person between 40 and 79 years old with oral cavity squamous cell carcinoma.

V is TRBV6-1 and J is TRBJ2-7, with 12 bases aligning to TRBD1. The length of the CDR3 is 14 residues. Germline V gene sequence: CDR1 MNHNS, CDR2 SASEGT. J gave up 6 bases and V 7 bases, and 7 bases lay outside the gene matches. CDR3 in amino acids: CASTPGTGGSEQYF. The DNA for the CDR3 is TGTGCCAGCACCCCTGGGACAGGGGGCAGCGAGCAGTACTTC.

The rearrangement joins TRBV2 to TRBJ2-5; TRBD1 aligns across 7 bases. The CDR3 contains 16 residues. Germline V lookup: CDR1 SNHLY, CDR2 FYNNEI. Unmatched junction bases numbered 11, after V lost 2 bases and J lost 5 bases. The CDR3 nucleotides read TGTGCCAGCAGTGAATGGGGCCAGGGGGTTGGGGAGACCCAGTACTTC. Translating gives CASSEWGQGVGETQYF.